Listed here is a single TCR beta chain. The V and J ends lost 3 bases and 0 bases respectively, with 9 bases between them. Per the germline V gene, CDR1 is SNHLY and CDR2 is FYNNEI. The CDR3 length is 16 residues. Unique molecular identifiers were incorporated during preparation of the TCRbeta library. TCRdb processed the PCR reads anew with MiXCR; each CDR3 protein has one entry. The data hold some 450,000 distinct CDR3 sequences, with approximately 41% observed a single time. This entry comes from a study of T-cell reconstitution after alpha-beta-depleted transplantation in children. The starting material was PBMCs, obtained before TCRalphabeta/CD19-depleted stem cell transplant. V and J are TRBV2 and TRBJ2-6; D ambiguous. The TCR comes from a girl under 10 years old with aplastic anemia, due to receive a stem cell transplant. CDR3: CASSETGSSGANVLTF. The CDR3 region has the DNA TGTGCCAGCAGTGAGACCGGTAGCTCTGGGGCCAACGTCCTGACTTTC.